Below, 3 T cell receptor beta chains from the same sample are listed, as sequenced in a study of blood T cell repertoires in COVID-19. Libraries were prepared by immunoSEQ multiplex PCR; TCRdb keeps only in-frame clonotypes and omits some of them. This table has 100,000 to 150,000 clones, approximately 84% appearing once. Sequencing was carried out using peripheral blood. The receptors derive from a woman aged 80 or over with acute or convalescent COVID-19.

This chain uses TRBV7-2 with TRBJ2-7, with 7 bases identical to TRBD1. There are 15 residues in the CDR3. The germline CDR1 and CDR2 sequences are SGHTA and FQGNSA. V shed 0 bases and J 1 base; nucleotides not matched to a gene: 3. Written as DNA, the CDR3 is TGTGCCAGCAGCTTAGCAGCAGGGGGATCCTACGAGCAGTACTTC. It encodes CASSLAAGGSYEQYF.

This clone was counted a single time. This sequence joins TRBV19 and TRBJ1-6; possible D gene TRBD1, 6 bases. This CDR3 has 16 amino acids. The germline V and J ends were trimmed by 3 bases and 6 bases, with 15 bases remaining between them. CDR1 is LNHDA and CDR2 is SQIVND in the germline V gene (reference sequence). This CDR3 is CASSIATGSPNSPLHF. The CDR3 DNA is TGTGCCAGTAGTATCGCAACAGGGTCCCCTAATTCACCCCTCCACTTT.

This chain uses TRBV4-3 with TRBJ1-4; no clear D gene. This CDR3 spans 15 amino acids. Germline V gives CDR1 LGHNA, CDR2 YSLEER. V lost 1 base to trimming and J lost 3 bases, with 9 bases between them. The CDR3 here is CASSQVGQANEKLFF. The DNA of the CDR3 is TGCGCCAGCAGCCAAGTTGGCCAGGCTAATGAAAAACTGTTTTTT.